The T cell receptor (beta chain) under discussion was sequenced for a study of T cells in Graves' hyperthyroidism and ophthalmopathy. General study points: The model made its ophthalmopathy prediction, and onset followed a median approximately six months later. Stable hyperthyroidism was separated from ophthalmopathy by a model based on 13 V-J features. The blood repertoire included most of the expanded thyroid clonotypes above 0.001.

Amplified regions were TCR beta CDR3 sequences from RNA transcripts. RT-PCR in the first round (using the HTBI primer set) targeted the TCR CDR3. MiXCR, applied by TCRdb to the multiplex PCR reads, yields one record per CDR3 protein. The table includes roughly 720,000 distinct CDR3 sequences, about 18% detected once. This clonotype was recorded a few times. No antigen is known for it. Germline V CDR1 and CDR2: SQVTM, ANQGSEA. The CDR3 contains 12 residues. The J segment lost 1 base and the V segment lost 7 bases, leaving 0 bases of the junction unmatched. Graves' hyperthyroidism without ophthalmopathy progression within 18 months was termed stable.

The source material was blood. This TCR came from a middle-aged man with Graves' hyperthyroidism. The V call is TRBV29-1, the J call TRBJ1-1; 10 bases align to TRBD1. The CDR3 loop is CSGDRGNTEAFF. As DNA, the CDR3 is TGCAGCGGGGACAGGGGGAACACTGAAGCTTTCTTT.